This TCR beta chain was retrieved from a study of T cell changes during pregnancy in multiple sclerosis (dated 2019 in TCRdb). The study in broad terms: The study looked at changes in the T cell repertoire across pregnancy in women with multiple sclerosis.

The library was built by means of the immunoSEQ multiplex PCR assay. Held by TCRdb, this immuneACCESS table contains in-frame sequences only and omits some clones. Under half of the omission traces to an unresolved V gene where checked; the cause of the rest is unknown. The sample table shows some 50,000 clones, and under 95% are seen once. In total, the top ten clones hold less than 3.5% of the sample. From its cysteine to its phenylalanine, the CDR3 spans 13 amino acids. CDR3 DNA only is kept here, 39 bases in frame from base 1. At the junction V is shortened by 4 bases and J by 6 bases, with 13 bases in between. Looking up the germline V gene (reference sequence) yields CDR1 SGHNT and CDR2 YYREEE. This clone occurred a few times. Its antigen remains unidentified. No base-level quality is on record; no much larger clone is a single base apart.

This TCR was sampled from a female donor with multiple sclerosis, enrolled in a pregnancy study. This receptor chain uses TRBV5-4 and TRBJ1-1, with TRBD1 as a weak D call on 5 bases. The source was CD8+ T cells from peripheral blood mononuclear cells, collected in the second trimester of pregnancy. At the DNA level, the sequence is TGTGCCAGCAGCATTAGGGGTCAGCCTGAAGCTTTCTTT. Translation gives CASSIRGQPEAFF.